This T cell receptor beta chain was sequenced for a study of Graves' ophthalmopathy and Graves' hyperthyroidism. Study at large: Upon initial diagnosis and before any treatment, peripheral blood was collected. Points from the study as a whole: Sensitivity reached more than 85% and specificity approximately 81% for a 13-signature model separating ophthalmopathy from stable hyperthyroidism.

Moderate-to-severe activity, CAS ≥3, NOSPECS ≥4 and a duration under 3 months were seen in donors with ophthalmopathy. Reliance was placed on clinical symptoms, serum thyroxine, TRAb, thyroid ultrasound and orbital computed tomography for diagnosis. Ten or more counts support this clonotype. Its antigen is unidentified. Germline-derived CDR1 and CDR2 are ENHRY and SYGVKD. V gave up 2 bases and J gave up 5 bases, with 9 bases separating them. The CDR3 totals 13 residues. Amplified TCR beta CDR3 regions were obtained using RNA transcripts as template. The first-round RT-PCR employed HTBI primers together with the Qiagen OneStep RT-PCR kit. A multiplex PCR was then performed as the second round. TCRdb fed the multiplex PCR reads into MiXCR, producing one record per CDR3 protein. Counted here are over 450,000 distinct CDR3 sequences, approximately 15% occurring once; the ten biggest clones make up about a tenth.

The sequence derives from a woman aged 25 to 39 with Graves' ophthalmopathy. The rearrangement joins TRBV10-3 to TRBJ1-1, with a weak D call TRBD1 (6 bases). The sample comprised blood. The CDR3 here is CAISEPQGTEAFF. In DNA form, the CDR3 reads TGTGCCATCAGTGAGCCTCAGGGGACTGAAGCTTTCTTT.